A selection of T cell receptor beta chains follows, all from one sample in a study of T cell responses to AZD1222 COVID-19 vaccine. Libraries were prepared by immunoSEQ multiplex PCR; TCRdb keeps only in-frame clonotypes and omits some of them. The data contain some 130,000 clones, approximately 93% of them singletons. Sequencing was performed on peripheral blood, taken on day 0 of AZD1222 vaccination. These receptors all stem from an adult in good health. CDR3s include the opening cysteine and the closing phenylalanine or tryptophan. The order of the fields is clone size, D gene, J gene, V gene, CDR3 protein, CDR3 DNA. The D gene is left open where the match is weak. Rows give clone size only sometimes, using once, few, many, or a class for an expanded clone.

abundance: NA; d_gene: NA; j_gene: TRBJ1-2; v_gene: TRBV7-5; CDR3aa: CARSLSCAQGAVVYGYTF; CDR3nt: TGTGCCAGAAGCTTAAGTTGCGCACAGGGGGCGGTCGTCTATGGCTACACCTTC
abundance: NA; d_gene: TRBD1; j_gene: TRBJ2-7; v_gene: TRBV27; CDR3aa: CASRPNMDRANYEQYF; CDR3nt: TGTGCCAGCAGGCCGAATATGGACAGGGCAAACTACGAGCAGTACTTC
abundance: once; d_gene: NA; j_gene: TRBJ1-1; v_gene: TRBV6-5; CDR3aa: CASRGLNTEAFF; CDR3nt: TGTGCCAGCAGGGGGTTGAACACTGAAGCTTTCTTT
abundance: NA; d_gene: NA; j_gene: TRBJ1-3; v_gene: TRBV2; CDR3aa: CASSLRGAGNTIYF; CDR3nt: TGTGCCAGCAGTCTCAGGGGTGCTGGAAACACCATATATTTT
abundance: NA; d_gene: TRBD1; j_gene: TRBJ1-2; v_gene: TRBV5-6; CDR3aa: CASSWGDRAGSYGYTF; CDR3nt: TGTGCCAGCAGCTGGGGCGACAGGGCTGGAAGCTATGGCTACACCTTC
abundance: NA; d_gene: NA; j_gene: TRBJ1-1; v_gene: TRBV25-1; CDR3aa: CASSEMLTATEAFF; CDR3nt: TGTGCCAGCAGTGAAATGTTGACAGCCACTGAAGCTTTCTTT
abundance: NA; d_gene: TRBD1; j_gene: TRBJ1-2; v_gene: TRBV27; CDR3aa: CASSALQGADGYTF; CDR3nt: TGTGCCAGCAGTGCCCTCCAGGGGGCGGATGGCTACACCTTC
abundance: NA; d_gene: NA; j_gene: TRBJ2-5; v_gene: TRBV14; CDR3aa: CASSQVSGAGVETQYF; CDR3nt: TGTGCCAGCAGCCAAGTGAGCGGTGCTGGGGTGGAGACCCAGTACTTC
abundance: NA; d_gene: NA; j_gene: TRBJ2-7; v_gene: TRBV11-2; CDR3aa: CASSPPVSNEQYF; CDR3nt: TGTGCCAGCAGCCCGCCGGTGAGTAACGAGCAGTACTTC
abundance: NA; d_gene: TRBD1; j_gene: TRBJ1-5; v_gene: TRBV7-2; CDR3aa: CASSTQGNQPQHF; CDR3nt: TGTGCCAGCAGCACACAGGGGAATCAGCCCCAGCATTTT
abundance: NA; d_gene: NA; j_gene: TRBJ2-6; v_gene: TRBV11-3; CDR3aa: CASSQKVKGANVLTF; CDR3nt: TGTGCCAGCTCACAGAAGGTGAAAGGGGCCAACGTCCTGACTTTC
abundance: NA; d_gene: NA; j_gene: TRBJ1-1; v_gene: TRBV6-2/TRBV6-3; CDR3aa: CASSSRPGNTEAFF; CDR3nt: TGTGCCAGCAGTTCCAGACCCGGGAACACTGAAGCTTTCTTT
abundance: NA; d_gene: NA; j_gene: TRBJ1-6; v_gene: TRBV9; CDR3aa: CASARPNSPLHF; CDR3nt: TGTGCCAGCGCACGGCCAAATTCACCCCTCCACTTT
abundance: NA; d_gene: NA; j_gene: TRBJ1-1; v_gene: TRBV10-3; CDR3aa: CASRWGDEMNTEAFF; CDR3nt: TGTGCCAGCCGTTGGGGGGACGAAATGAACACTGAAGCTTTCTTT
abundance: NA; d_gene: NA; j_gene: TRBJ1-2; v_gene: TRBV30; CDR3aa: CAWILRGYGYTF; CDR3nt: TGTGCCTGGATACTACGGGGCTATGGCTACACCTTC
abundance: NA; d_gene: TRBD2; j_gene: TRBJ2-3; v_gene: TRBV5-6; CDR3aa: CASIQTSGGWNTQYF; CDR3nt: TGTGCCAGCATCCAGACTAGCGGGGGCTGGAATACGCAGTATTTT
abundance: NA; d_gene: NA; j_gene: TRBJ1-6; v_gene: TRBV19; CDR3aa: CASSIGNRYLDPLHF; CDR3nt: TGTGCCAGTAGTATAGGAAACAGGTATTTGGACCCCCTCCACTTT
abundance: NA; d_gene: NA; j_gene: TRBJ2-7; v_gene: TRBV5-1; CDR3aa: CASKEGGPPYEQYF; CDR3nt: TGCGCCAGTAAGGAGGGGGGACCCCCCTACGAGCAGTACTTC
abundance: NA; d_gene: NA; j_gene: TRBJ2-7; v_gene: TRBV14; CDR3aa: CASSQDRLTGPNDEQYF; CDR3nt: TGTGCCAGCAGCCAAGATCGCCTGACGGGCCCTAACGACGAGCAGTACTTC
abundance: NA; d_gene: NA; j_gene: TRBJ1-1; v_gene: TRBV6-5; CDR3aa: CASRRVLTEAFF; CDR3nt: TGTGCCAGCAGAAGGGTGCTGACTGAAGCTTTCTTT
abundance: NA; d_gene: NA; j_gene: TRBJ1-2; v_gene: TRBV5-1; CDR3aa: CASNMDNKRGYTF; CDR3nt: TGCGCCAGCAACATGGACAACAAACGTGGCTACACCTTC
abundance: NA; d_gene: NA; j_gene: TRBJ2-3; v_gene: TRBV6-5; CDR3aa: CASGGSTDTQYF; CDR3nt: TGTGCCAGTGGCGGGAGCACAGATACGCAGTATTTT
abundance: NA; d_gene: TRBD1; j_gene: TRBJ1-2; v_gene: TRBV10-3; CDR3aa: CASRGLRNGYTF; CDR3nt: TGTGCCAGCAGGGGGTTGAGGAATGGCTACACCTTC
abundance: once; d_gene: NA; j_gene: TRBJ2-7; v_gene: TRBV14; CDR3aa: CASSQESGTIYEQYF; CDR3nt: TGTGCCAGCAGCCAAGAGTCGGGTACTATCTACGAGCAGTACTTC
abundance: NA; d_gene: NA; j_gene: TRBJ2-7; v_gene: TRBV7-9; CDR3aa: CASSLSGVYEQYF; CDR3nt: TGTGCCAGCAGCTTATCAGGGGTCTACGAGCAGTACTTC
abundance: NA; d_gene: NA; j_gene: TRBJ2-7; v_gene: TRBV6-5; CDR3aa: CASSRNRHEQYF; CDR3nt: TGTGCCAGCAGTCGAAACCGCCACGAGCAGTACTTC
abundance: NA; d_gene: NA; j_gene: TRBJ1-5; v_gene: TRBV7-9; CDR3aa: CASSLRENQPQHF; CDR3nt: TGTGCCAGCAGCTTAAGGGAGAATCAGCCCCAGCATTTT
abundance: NA; d_gene: TRBD2; j_gene: TRBJ2-3; v_gene: TRBV3-1/TRBV3-2; CDR3aa: CASSPMAGGTDTQYF; CDR3nt: TGTGCCAGCAGCCCGATGGCGGGGGGCACAGATACGCAGTATTTT
abundance: NA; d_gene: NA; j_gene: TRBJ2-5; v_gene: TRBV23-1; CDR3aa: CASSPSRPRRETQYF; CDR3nt: TGCGCCAGCAGTCCCAGCCGGCCCAGGAGGGAGACCCAGTACTTC
abundance: NA; d_gene: NA; j_gene: TRBJ1-2; v_gene: TRBV3-1/TRBV3-2; CDR3aa: CASSQETSTVNYGYTF; CDR3nt: TGTGCCAGCAGCCAAGAAACGTCCACAGTCAACTATGGCTACACCTTC
abundance: NA; d_gene: NA; j_gene: TRBJ1-3; v_gene: TRBV7-2; CDR3aa: CASSQRTRQFPSSGNTIYF; CDR3nt: TGTGCCAGCAGCCAGAGGACCCGACAGTTCCCTAGCTCTGGAAACACCATATATTTT
abundance: NA; d_gene: NA; j_gene: TRBJ2-2; v_gene: TRBV6-2/TRBV6-3; CDR3aa: CASSYGKGTGGNTGELFF; CDR3nt: TGTGCCAGCAGTTACGGGAAAGGAACAGGCGGAAACACCGGGGAGCTGTTTTTT
abundance: many; d_gene: NA; j_gene: TRBJ1-1; v_gene: TRBV30; CDR3aa: CAWSVIEQGGMNTEAFF; CDR3nt: TGTGCCTGGAGTGTAATCGAACAGGGAGGGATGAACACTGAAGCTTTCTTT
abundance: NA; d_gene: NA; j_gene: TRBJ2-4; v_gene: TRBV7-2; CDR3aa: CASSLVRIDRTIAKNIQYF; CDR3nt: TGTGCCAGCAGCTTAGTGCGTATCGACAGGACCATAGCCAAAAACATTCAGTACTTC
abundance: NA; d_gene: NA; j_gene: TRBJ2-1; v_gene: TRBV18; CDR3aa: CASSRGTGLLAGFYNEQFF; CDR3nt: TGTGCCAGCTCACGAGGGACAGGGCTACTAGCGGGCTTCTACAATGAGCAGTTCTTC